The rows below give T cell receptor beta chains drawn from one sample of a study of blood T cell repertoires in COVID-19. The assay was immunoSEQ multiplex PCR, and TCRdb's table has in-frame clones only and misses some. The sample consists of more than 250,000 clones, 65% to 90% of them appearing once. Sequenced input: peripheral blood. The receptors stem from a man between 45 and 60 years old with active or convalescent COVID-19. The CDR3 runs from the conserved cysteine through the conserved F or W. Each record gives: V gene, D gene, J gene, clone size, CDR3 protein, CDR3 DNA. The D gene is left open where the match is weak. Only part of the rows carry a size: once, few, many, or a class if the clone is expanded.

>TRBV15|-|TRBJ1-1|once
CATSRAGRNTEAFF
TGTGCCACCAGCAGAGCGGGGAGGAACACTGAAGCTTTCTTT
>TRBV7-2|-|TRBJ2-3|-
CASSSYTDTQYF
TGTGCCAGCAGCTCTTACACAGATACGCAGTATTTT
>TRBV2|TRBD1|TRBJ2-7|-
CASSRQGPGEQYF
TGTGCCAGCAGTCGACAGGGACCGGGTGAGCAGTACTTC
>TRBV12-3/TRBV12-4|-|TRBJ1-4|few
CASSFQVNEKLFF
TGTGCCAGCAGTTTCCAGGTTAATGAAAAACTGTTTTTT
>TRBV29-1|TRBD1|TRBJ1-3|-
CSIGGDGNTIYF
TGCAGCATAGGGGGCGATGGAAACACCATATATTTT
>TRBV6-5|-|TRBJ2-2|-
CASRQARGELFF
TGTGCCAGCAGACAGGCCCGGGGGGAGCTGTTTTTT
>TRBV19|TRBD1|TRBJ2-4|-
CASSGTAKPVARDIQYF
TGTGCCAGTAGCGGGACAGCAAAGCCGGTAGCTAGGGACATTCAGTACTTC
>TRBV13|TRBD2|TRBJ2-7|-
CASSISGEGSYEQYF
TGTGCCAGCAGCATTAGCGGGGAGGGTAGTTACGAGCAGTACTTC
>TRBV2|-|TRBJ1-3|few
CASSEQGSGNTIYF
TGTGCCAGCAGTGAACAGGGAAGTGGAAACACCATATATTTT
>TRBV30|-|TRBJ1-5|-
CAWSVSARNQPQHF
TGTGCCTGGAGTGTATCTGCCAGGAATCAGCCCCAGCATTTT
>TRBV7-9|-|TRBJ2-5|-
CASSLEGIQETQYF
TGTGCCAGCAGCTTAGAGGGGATCCAAGAGACCCAGTACTTC
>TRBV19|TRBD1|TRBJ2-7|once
CASSLDRGPEQYF
TGTGCCAGTAGTCTGGACAGGGGACCCGAGCAGTACTTC
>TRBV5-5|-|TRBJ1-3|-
CASSPPPGSSGNTIYF
TGTGCCAGCAGCCCACCCCCAGGGTCCTCTGGAAACACCATATATTTT
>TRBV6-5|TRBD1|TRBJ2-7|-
CASSSGIRGFVEQYF
TGTGCCAGCAGTTCTGGGATCAGGGGGTTCGTCGAGCAGTACTTC
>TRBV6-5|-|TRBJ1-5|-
CASSRDSYSNQPQHF
TGTGCCAGCAGTCGCGACTCTTATAGCAATCAGCCCCAGCATTTT
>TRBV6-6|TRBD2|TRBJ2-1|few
CASSERTSGHNEQFF
TGTGCCAGCAGCGAGAGGACTAGCGGTCACAATGAGCAGTTCTTC
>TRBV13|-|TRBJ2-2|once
CASRNRESTGELFF
TGTGCCAGCAGAAACAGGGAGAGCACCGGGGAGCTGTTTTTT
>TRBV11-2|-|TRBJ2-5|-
CASSFAAASQETQYF
TGTGCCAGCAGCTTCGCGGCAGCTTCCCAAGAGACCCAGTACTTC
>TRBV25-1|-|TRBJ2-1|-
CASSANGGYNEQFF
TGTGCCAGCAGTGCAAACGGGGGATACAATGAGCAGTTCTTC
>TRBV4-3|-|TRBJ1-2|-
CASSQEWATIYGYTF
TGCGCCAGCAGCCAAGAGTGGGCGACCATCTATGGCTACACCTTC
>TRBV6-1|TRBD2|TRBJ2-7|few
CASSEGLAGVYEQYF
TGTGCCAGCAGTGAAGGACTAGCGGGAGTCTACGAGCAGTACTTC
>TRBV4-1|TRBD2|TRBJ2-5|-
CASRPKGLAASETQYF
TGCGCCAGCAGACCAAAGGGGCTAGCGGCAAGCGAGACCCAGTACTTC
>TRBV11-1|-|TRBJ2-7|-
CASSPGQLNSYEQYF
TGTGCCAGCAGCCCCGGACAGCTAAACTCCTACGAGCAGTACTTC
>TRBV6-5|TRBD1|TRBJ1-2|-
CASSYYAGTGDGYTF
TGTGCCAGCAGTTATTATGCCGGGACAGGGGATGGCTACACCTTC
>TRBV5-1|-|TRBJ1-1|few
CASSSRQASLNTEAFF
TGCGCCAGCAGCTCACGACAGGCGTCCTTGAACACTGAAGCTTTCTTT
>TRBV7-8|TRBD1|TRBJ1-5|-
CASSLRSTTGGNQPQHF
TGTGCCAGCAGCTTAAGGAGCACGACAGGGGGCAATCAGCCCCAGCATTTT
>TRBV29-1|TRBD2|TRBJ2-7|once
CSVVTSGTYEQYF
TGCAGCGTTGTAACTAGCGGTACCTACGAGCAGTACTTC
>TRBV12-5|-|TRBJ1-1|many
CASGPSGRLRTEAFF
TGTGCTAGTGGTCCCTCGGGAAGGTTGCGCACTGAAGCTTTCTTT
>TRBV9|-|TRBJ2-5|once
CASSPSQGETQYF
TGTGCCAGCAGCCCCTCTCAGGGGGAGACCCAGTACTTC